These 3 T cell receptor beta chains share one sample of origin, sequenced in a study of cytomegalovirus exposure and HLA in healthy donors. Data came from immunoSEQ multiplex PCR; TCRdb stores just in-frame clones and leaves some out. The data contain over 250,000 clones, roughly 85% of them singletons. The material sequenced was PBMCs. The receptors stem from a woman under 30 in good health and CMV-seronegative.

To note about this clone: In the same sample, other DNA sequences code for this CDR3. This chain's CDR3 is CASSVQGSGANVLTF. In DNA form, the CDR3 reads TGTGCCAGCAGCGTTCAGGGATCTGGGGCCAACGTCCTGACTTTC. The rearrangement links TRBV9 to TRBJ2-6, with D possibly matching TRBD1 (5 bases). Germline CDR1 and CDR2: SGDLS and YYNGEE. CDR3 length equals 15 residues. Trimming took 2 bases from V and 1 from J, leaving 7 bases between them.

V and J are TRBV6-1 and TRBJ2-2; weak D call: TRBD2 (5 bases). CDR1 is MNHNS, CDR2 SASEGT, per germline. The CDR3 sequence is 15 residues long. V lost 8 bases and J lost 4, with 17 bases in between. The CDR3 sequence is CASSEMMRATGELFF. CDR3 sequence (DNA): TGTGCCAGCTCCGAAATGATGAGGGCCACCGGGGAGCTGTTTTTT.

The chain employs TRBV18 and TRBJ1-5, with 7 bases matching TRBD1. Germline values: CDR1 KGHSH, CDR2 LQKENI. There are 16 residues in the CDR3. The J segment lost 4 bases and the V segment lost 5 bases, leaving 11 bases of the junction unmatched. The CDR3 DNA follows: TGTGCCAGCTCAGCCGGAGGGGACAGTTCAAATCAGCCCCAGCATTTT. Amino acids: CASSAGGDSSNQPQHF.